Below, 3 T cell receptor beta chains from the same sample are listed, as sequenced in a study of blood T cell repertoires in COVID-19. The repertoire was sequenced with immunoSEQ multiplex PCR; TCRdb's copy has only in-frame clones and lacks some. The sample has 60,000 to 70,000 clones, roughly 82% seen once. Sequencing input: peripheral blood. These receptors all come from a human donor in a cohort sampled during active COVID-19.

DNA for the CDR3: TGCGCCAGCAGCCAAGTCCTGATAAGGGGATCCACCGGGGAGCTGTTTTTT. It codes for CASSQVLIRGSTGELFF. The chain carries TRBV4-3 and TRBJ2-2, with D maybe TRBD1 (5 bases). The V end was cut by 1 base, the J end by 4 bases, with 16 bases between. The CDR3 runs to 17 residues. Germline V gene lookup returns CDR1 LGHNA and CDR2 YSLEER.

The chain has TRBV24-1 and TRBJ2-1, with D unresolved. Germline CDR1 reads KGHDR; CDR2 reads SFDVKD. The CDR3 spans 14 residues. V dropped 7 bases and J dropped 5 bases, with 14 bases sitting between them. CDR3 in amino acids: CATSGSGGNNEQFF. The CDR3 bases are TGTGCCACCAGCGGGTCTGGCGGCAACAATGAGCAGTTCTTC.

The chain combines TRBV7-3 with TRBJ2-5; D not resolved. The length of the CDR3 is 13 residues. V lost 5 bases to trimming and J lost 3 bases, with 10 bases between them. CDR1 is SGHTA and CDR2 is FQGTGA in the germline V gene. The CDR3 here is CASSPHKEETQYF. The CDR3 coding sequence is TGTGCCAGCAGCCCCCACAAAGAAGAGACCCAGTACTTC.